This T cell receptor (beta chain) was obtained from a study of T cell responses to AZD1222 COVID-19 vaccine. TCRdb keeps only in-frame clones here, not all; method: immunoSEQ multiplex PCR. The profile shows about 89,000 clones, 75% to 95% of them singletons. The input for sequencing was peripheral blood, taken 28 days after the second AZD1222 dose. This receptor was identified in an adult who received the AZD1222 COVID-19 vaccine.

The CDR3 DNA sequence: TGTGCCAGCAGCTCCTCGCTCAGAGATACGCAGTATTTT. This sequence encodes CASSSSLRDTQYF. The rearrangement links TRBV7-3 to TRBJ2-3; no clear D. V lost 4 bases and J lost 5, with 10 bases in between. This CDR3 is built from 13 residues. Germline CDR1 SGHTA, CDR2 FQGTGA. The whole variable domain, filled in from reference TRBV7-3 and TRBJ2-3, reads GAGVSQTPSNKVTEKGKYVELRCDPISGHTALYWYRQSLGQGPEFLIYFQGTGAADDSGLPNDRFFAVRPEGSVSTLKIQRTERGDSAVYLCASSSSLRDTQYFGPGTRLTVL.